The 9 T cell receptor beta chains below were found in one sample sequenced in a study of CD8 T cells in Susac syndrome. The RNA input was roughly 0.45 to 1 ug, and it was reverse transcribed with random hexamers. TCRdb independently ran MiXCR on the immunoSEQ multiplex PCR reads; one entry per CDR3 protein. The table has hundreds of thousands of distinct CDR3 sequences, 70% to 90% seen once. Sequencing was performed on CD8+ T cells from PBMCs. The receptors shown here come from a human donor with multiple sclerosis.

The chain couples TRBV7-2 to TRBJ2-7, with a possible D match to TRBD2 (5 bases). The CDR3 runs to 15 residues. V dropped 4 bases and J dropped 2 bases, with 15 bases sitting between them. Germline CDR1 is SGHTA and CDR2 is FQGNSA. The CDR3 reads CASSSLATLAYEQYF. The DNA for the CDR3 is TGTGCCAGCAGCTCTCTAGCTACGCTTGCCTACGAGCAGTACTTC.

The count of this clonotype is one. The chain couples TRBV10-3 to TRBJ2-5; TRBD2 matches 13 bases. This CDR3 contains 16 residues. The junction had 4 bases not matched to a gene; V was cut back by 3 bases and J by 3 bases. The germline CDR1 and CDR2 sequences are ENHRY and SYGVKD. DNA for the CDR3: TGTGCCATCAGTGATCCCGGGACTAGCGGGAAAGAGACCCAGTACTTC. Translated: CAISDPGTSGKETQYF.

The V gene is TRBV7-9, the J gene TRBJ2-1, with 13 bases lining up with TRBD2. The CDR3 runs to 16 residues. Germline V lookup: CDR1 SEHNR, CDR2 FQNEAQ (reference sequence). V dropped 5 bases and J dropped 7; count of bases not matched to a gene: 8. Here the CDR3 DNA reads TGTGCCAGCAGCATCACTAGCGGGAGGGGGAGAAATGAGCAGTTCTTC. This encodes CASSITSGRGRNEQFF.

Here the CDR3 DNA reads TGTGCCAGCAGTGATGACGTGGAAAGCACAGATACGCAGTATTTT. Protein product: CASSDDVESTDTQYF. This chain connects TRBV2 to TRBJ2-3; D uncertain. The germline V and J ends were trimmed by 3 bases and 0 bases, with 10 bases remaining between them. CDR3 length: 15 amino acids. The V gene's germline CDR1 is SNHLY and CDR2 FYNNEI.

V gene TRBV16 combines with J gene TRBJ1-5; D unclear. Trimming stripped 4 bases from V and 5 bases from J, with 9 bases between. Germline V gene sequence: CDR1 KGHSY, CDR2 FQNENV. The CDR3 totals 13 residues. CDR3 sequence (DNA): TGTGCCAGCAGCCCAAAGCACTATCAGCCCCAGCATTTT. It codes for CASSPKHYQPQHF.

The rearrangement links TRBV12-3 or TRBV12-4 to TRBJ2-1, with D perhaps matching TRBD1 or TRBD2 (6 bases each). The V end lost 6 bases, the J end lost 3 bases, and 9 bases lay between the germline ends. This CDR3 comprises 13 residues. The CDR3 sequence is CASRQGGYNEQFF. Written as DNA, the CDR3 is TGTGCCAGCAGACAGGGAGGCTACAATGAGCAGTTCTTC.

V and J are TRBV4-2 and TRBJ2-1; 9 bases are a match to TRBD2. The CDR3 sequence is 16 residues long. The junction had 2 bases not matched to a gene; V was cut back by 0 bases and J by 2 bases. Germline lookup yields CDR1 LGHNA and CDR2 YNFKEQ. The CDR3 DNA reads TGTGCCAGCAGCCAAGAAGCTAGCGGGACCTACAATGAGCAGTTCTTC. This sequence encodes CASSQEASGTYNEQFF.

The chain has TRBV27 and TRBJ2-1; D ambiguous. Germline CDR1 is MNHEY and CDR2 is SMNVEV (reference sequence). The germline V and J ends were trimmed by 7 bases and 2 bases, with 18 bases remaining between them. The CDR3 is 16 amino acids. The CDR3 here is CASTPHDGSPYNEQFF. The CDR3 DNA reads as TGTGCCAGCACACCTCATGACGGTTCCCCCTACAATGAGCAGTTCTTC.

The genes are TRBV9 and TRBJ2-1, with 10 bases that match TRBD2. There are 15 residues in the CDR3. Germline values: CDR1 SGDLS, CDR2 YYNGEE. V trimming: 6 bases; J trimming: 5 bases; junction bases outside the gene matches: 8. The CDR3 DNA is TGTGCCAGCAACCCAGCGGGAGGGACCCACAATGAGCAGTTCTTC. It is translated as CASNPAGGTHNEQFF.